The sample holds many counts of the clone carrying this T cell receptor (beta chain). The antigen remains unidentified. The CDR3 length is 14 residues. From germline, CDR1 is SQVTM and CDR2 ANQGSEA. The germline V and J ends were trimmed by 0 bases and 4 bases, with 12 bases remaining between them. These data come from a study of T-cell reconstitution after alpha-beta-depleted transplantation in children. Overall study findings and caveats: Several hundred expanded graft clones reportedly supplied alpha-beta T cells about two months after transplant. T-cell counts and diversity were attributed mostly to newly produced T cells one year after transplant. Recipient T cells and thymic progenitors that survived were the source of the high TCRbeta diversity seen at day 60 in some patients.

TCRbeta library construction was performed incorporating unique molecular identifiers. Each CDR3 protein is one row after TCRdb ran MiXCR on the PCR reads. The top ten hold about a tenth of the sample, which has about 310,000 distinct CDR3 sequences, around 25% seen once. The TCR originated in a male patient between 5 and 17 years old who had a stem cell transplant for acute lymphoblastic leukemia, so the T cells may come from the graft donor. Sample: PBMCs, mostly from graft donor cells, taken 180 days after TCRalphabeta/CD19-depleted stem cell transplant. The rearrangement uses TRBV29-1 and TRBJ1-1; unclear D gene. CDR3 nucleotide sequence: TGCAGCGTTGAAGATCAGGTTTATCCCACTGAAGCTTTCTTT. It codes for CSVEDQVYPTEAFF.